Presented here are 21 T cell receptor beta chains from one specimen sequenced in a study of cytomegalovirus exposure and HLA in healthy donors. The PCR ran on 60 Vbeta and 13 Jbeta primers. Some clones are missing from TCRdb's copy, which holds only in-frame ones; the method was immunoSEQ multiplex PCR. The repertoire holds 130,000 to 150,000 clones, with 75% to 80% as singletons. The source material was PBMCs. Receptors originate from a woman between 18 and 30 years old in good health and CMV-seropositive.

The chain is built from TRBV5-1 and TRBJ1-6, with TRBD1 matching over 8 bases. The CDR3 has 17 amino acids. V dropped 4 bases and J dropped 5; count of bases not matched to a gene: 11. The germline V gene has CDR1 SGHRS and CDR2 YFSETQ. The CDR3 loop is CASSIYSLGQDNSPLHF. CDR3 sequence (DNA): TGCGCCAGCAGCATCTACTCACTGGGACAGGATAATTCACCCCTCCACTTT.

This clone has only one observation. The chain is built from TRBV9 and TRBJ2-2; 8 bases are a match to TRBD2. The V gene's germline CDR1 is SGDLS and CDR2 YYNGEE. The CDR3 has 15 amino acids. The V gene end was trimmed by 1 base and the J gene end by 8 bases; junction bases not matched to a gene: 7. The CDR3 protein is CASSVISGGEGELFF. CDR3 DNA: TGTGCCAGCAGCGTAATCAGCGGGGGAGAGGGGGAGCTGTTTTTT.

Only one count was recorded for this clone. This chain joins TRBV27 and TRBJ2-2, with 8 bases matching TRBD1. Germline lookup yields CDR1 MNHEY and CDR2 SMNVEV (reference sequence). With 4 bases clipped from V and 2 bases from J, the junction kept 9 bases outside the gene matches. The CDR3 covers 17 residues. CDR3 sequence reads: CASSYPGQGANTGELFF. CDR3 DNA: TGTGCCAGCAGTTACCCCGGGCAGGGGGCTAACACCGGGGAGCTGTTTTTT.

The CDR3 nucleotides read TGTGCCAGTAGTACAACGGGACAGGAGAACAATGAGCAGTTCTTC. It encodes CASSTTGQENNEQFF. J is TRBJ2-1 and V is TRBV19, with 8 bases lining up with TRBD1. V was pared by 4 bases and J by 5 bases, with 7 bases of the junction left unmatched. The CDR3 has 15 amino acids. CDR1 is LNHDA, CDR2 SQIVND, per germline (reference sequence).

The rearrangement uses TRBV2 and TRBJ1-4; a weak D match, TRBD1 (5 bases). CDR3 size: 14 residues. Germline V lookup: CDR1 SNHLY, CDR2 FYNNEI. The germline V and J ends were trimmed by 4 bases and 4 bases, with 10 bases remaining between them. The CDR3 DNA sequence: TGTGCCAGCAGTGCCCAGGGAATTAATGAAAAACTGTTTTTT. Protein: CASSAQGINEKLFF.

The gene calls are TRBV7-9 and TRBJ1-6; perhaps TRBD1 as D (5 bases). Trimming took 5 bases from V and 0 from J, leaving 17 bases between them. Per germline, CDR1 SEHNR and CDR2 FQNEAQ (reference sequence). This CDR3 is built from 18 residues. The CDR3 here is CASSPSGVSISYNSPLHF. CDR3 nucleotide sequence: TGTGCCAGCAGCCCCTCGGGGGTATCCATCTCCTATAATTCACCCCTCCACTTT.

This chain links TRBV7-2 with TRBJ2-5; 7 bases map to TRBD2. The CDR3 sequence is 17 residues long. CDR1 is SGHTA and CDR2 is FQGNSA in the germline V gene. J gave up 3 bases and V 1 base, and 11 bases lay outside the gene matches. The CDR3 coding sequence is TGTGCCAGCAGCTTAGGACTTGGGGCGGGAGTTAAAGAGACCCAGTACTTC. Translating it yields CASSLGLGAGVKETQYF.

The rearrangement uses TRBV28 and TRBJ1-6, with 7 bases identical to TRBD1. CDR3 length: 15 amino acids. Germline-derived CDR1 and CDR2 are MDHEN and SYDVKM. The V gene end was trimmed by 6 bases and the J gene end by 6 bases; junction bases not matched to a gene: 8. CDR3 region: CASRKTGTVNSPLHF. The CDR3 nucleotides are TGTGCCAGCAGGAAAACCGGGACAGTTAATTCACCCCTCCACTTT.

This clone was picked up a small number of times. This rearrangement joins TRBV6-1 to TRBJ2-1; TRBD2 agrees at 12 bases. V shed 0 bases and J 9 bases; nucleotides not matched to a gene: 6. From germline, CDR1 is MNHNS and CDR2 SASEGT. The CDR3 has 16 amino acids. CDR3 DNA sequence: TGTGCCAGCAGTGAAGCTGACGGGACTAGCGGGTCTGAGCAGTTCTTC. It is translated as CASSEADGTSGSEQFF.

This clone came up a few times. CDR3 sequence reads: CASSEDTFQETQYF. The CDR3 DNA is TGTGCCAGCAGTGAAGACACCTTTCAAGAGACCCAGTACTTC. The V gene is TRBV6-1, the J gene TRBJ2-5, with D unclear. Trimming left V 1 base short and J 2 bases short, with 8 bases between. This CDR3 is 14 amino acids long. In germline, CDR1 is MNHNS, CDR2 SASEGT.

This clone was seen only once. The chain carries TRBV29-1 and TRBJ1-2; D may be TRBD1 (6 bases). The CDR3 is 12 residues long. In germline, CDR1 is SQVTM, CDR2 ANQGSEA. The V gene lost 6 bases and the J gene lost 4 bases, with 12 bases spanning the gap. This CDR3 is CSVDDRLYGYTF. The CDR3 nucleotides are TGCAGCGTAGACGACAGGCTCTATGGCTACACCTTC.

The chain recombines TRBV27 with TRBJ1-1; 11 nucleotides align to TRBD1. CDR1 is MNHEY, CDR2 SMNVEV, per germline (reference sequence). The CDR3 consists of 15 residues. V shed 4 bases, J shed 6 bases, and the junction held 7 bases outside the gene matches. This CDR3 is CASSSPGQGGSEAFF. CDR3 in DNA: TGTGCCAGCAGTTCCCCGGGACAGGGGGGATCTGAAGCTTTCTTT.

The chain has TRBV11-2 and TRBJ1-1; D gene unclear. The CDR3 is 13 amino acids. V dropped 1 base and J dropped 1 base, with 4 bases sitting between them. The V gene's germline CDR1 is SGHAT and CDR2 FQNNGV. The CDR3 region is CASSLGQNTEAFF. The CDR3, as DNA: TGTGCCAGCAGCTTAGGTCAGAACACTGAAGCTTTCTTT.

The chain is built from TRBV7-9 and TRBJ2-5; a weak D match, TRBD2 (7 bases). CDR3 size: 15 residues. In germline, CDR1 is SEHNR, CDR2 FQNEAQ (reference sequence). The ends were cut back, 4 bases at V and 5 bases at J, with 17 bases in the middle. The CDR3 sequence: CASSSPPGGGETQYF. The CDR3 DNA sequence: TGTGCCAGCAGCTCTCCCCCGGGGGGCGGTGAGACCCAGTACTTC.

The chain couples TRBV6-1 to TRBJ1-2; 10 positions match TRBD1. V dropped 4 bases and J dropped 3; count of bases not matched to a gene: 2. The CDR3 contains 14 residues. Germline CDR1 reads MNHNS; CDR2 reads SASEGT. CDR3 in amino acids: CASSVGTGDYGYTF. Written as DNA, the CDR3 is TGTGCCAGCAGTGTTGGGACAGGGGACTATGGCTACACCTTC.

On this clone itself: One end of the junction is discordant with germline, which a read error may explain. The identical CDR3 is also encoded by other nucleotide sequences in the sample. The rearrangement links TRBV10-1 to TRBJ2-2; D perhaps matches TRBD2 (5 bases). CDR3 size: 15 residues. Germline V gene data show CDR1 as WNHNN and CDR2 as SYGVQD (reference sequence). The CDR3 DNA sequence: TGCGCCAGCAGTGTGGTCAGTGCGAACACCGGGGAGCTGTTTTTC. The encoded protein is CASSVVSANTGELFF.

This clone was counted between two and nine times. The genes are TRBV19 and TRBJ2-2; D unclear. Trimming removed 7 bases from V and 5 bases from J, with 5 bases in between. The germline CDR1 and CDR2 sequences are LNHDA and SQIVND (reference sequence). The CDR3 extends over 11 amino acids. As DNA, the CDR3 is TGTGCCAGTACGGGTACCGGGGAGCTGTTTTTT. Protein sequence: CASTGTGELFF.

The rearrangement links TRBV5-4 to TRBJ2-3; 10 bases line up with TRBD2. This CDR3 comprises 16 residues. The V gene's germline CDR1 is SGHNT and CDR2 YYREEE (reference sequence). The trim removed 2 bases at V and 4 bases at J, leaving 7 bases unmatched. The CDR3 is CASSLIAGGRADTQYF. DNA of the CDR3: TGTGCCAGCAGCTTAATAGCGGGGGGCCGTGCAGATACGCAGTATTTT. The variable domain in full, completed from reference TRBV5-4 and TRBJ2-3, reads ETGVTQSPTHLIKTRGQQVTLRCSSQSGHNTVSWYQQALGQGPQFIFQYYREEENGRGNFPPRFSGLQFPNYSSELNVNALELDDSALYLCASSLIAGGRADTQYFGPGTRLTVL.

The rearrangement uses TRBV5-1 and TRBJ2-1; D is possibly TRBD1 (6 bases). The V end lost 1 base, the J end lost 7 bases, and 9 bases lay between the germline ends. CDR1 is SGHRS, CDR2 YFSETQ, per germline. The CDR3 length is 13 residues. CDR3: CASSLTGINEQFF. The CDR3 DNA follows: TGCGCCAGCAGCTTGACAGGGATTAATGAGCAGTTCTTC.

This chain uses TRBV29-1 with TRBJ1-1; D ambiguous. The CDR3 is made up of 12 amino acids. Germline CDR1 reads SQVTM; CDR2 reads ANQGSEA. The ends were cut back, 7 bases at V and 6 bases at J, with 15 bases in the middle. As DNA, the CDR3 is TGCAGCGACCGCCGAGGTTCGTCTGAAGCTTTCTTT. This sequence encodes CSDRRGSSEAFF.

V is TRBV5-5 and J is TRBJ1-1, with a weak D call TRBD1 (5 bases). The CDR3 loop spans 14 amino acids. Per the germline V gene, CDR1 is SGHKS and CDR2 is YYEKEE (reference sequence). With 4 bases removed from V and 0 bases from J, the gap between germline ends came to 10 bases. CDR3: CASSLTTVNTEAFF. CDR3 bases: TGTGCCAGCAGCCTTACGACAGTGAACACTGAAGCTTTCTTT.